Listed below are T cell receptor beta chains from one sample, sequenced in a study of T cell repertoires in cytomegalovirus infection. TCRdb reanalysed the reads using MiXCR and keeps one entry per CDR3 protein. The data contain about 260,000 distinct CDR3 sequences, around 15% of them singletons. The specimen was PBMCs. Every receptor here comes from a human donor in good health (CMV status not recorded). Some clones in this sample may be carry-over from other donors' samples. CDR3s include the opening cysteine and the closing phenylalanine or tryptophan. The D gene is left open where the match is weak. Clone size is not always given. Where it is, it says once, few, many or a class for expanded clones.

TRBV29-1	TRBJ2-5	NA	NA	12	CSVDRLQETQYF	TGCAGCGTTGACAGGCTGCAAGAGACCCAGTACTTC
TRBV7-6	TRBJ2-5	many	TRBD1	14	CASSRDRGQETQYF	TGTGCCAGCAGCCGAGACAGGGGGCAAGAGACCCAGTACTTC
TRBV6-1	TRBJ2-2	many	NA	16	CASSDRDRAHPGELFF	TGTGCCAGCAGTGACCGGGACCGGGCCCACCCCGGGGAGCTGTTTTTT
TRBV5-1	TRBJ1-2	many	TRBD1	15	CASSLVGQGEYGYTF	TGCGCCAGCAGCTTGGTGGGACAGGGCGAGTATGGCTACACCTTC
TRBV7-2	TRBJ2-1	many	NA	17	CASSLQWSYVSYNEQFF	TGTGCCAGCAGCCTCCAATGGAGCTATGTCTCCTACAATGAGCAGTTCTTC
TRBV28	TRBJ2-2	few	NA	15	CASRGWRENTGELFF	TGTGCCAGCAGGGGGTGGCGGGAAAACACCGGGGAGCTGTTTTTT
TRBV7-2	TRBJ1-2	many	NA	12	CASSFPGYGYTF	TGTGCCAGCAGCTTCCCCGGCTATGGCTACACCTTC
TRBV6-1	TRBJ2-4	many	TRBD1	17	CASSAAKSSGTVHIQYF	TGTGCCAGCAGTGCGGCAAAATCCTCCGGGACAGTGCACATTCAGTACTTC
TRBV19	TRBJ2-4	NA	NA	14	CASNKGGAKNIQYF	TGTGCCAGTAATAAGGGGGGGGCCAAAAACATTCAGTACTTC
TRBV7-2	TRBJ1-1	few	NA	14	CASSEGPLSTEAFF	TGTGCCAGCTCCGAGGGGCCCCTGAGCACTGAAGCTTTCTTT
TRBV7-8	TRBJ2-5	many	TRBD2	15	CASSPEGLVGGTQYF	TGTGCCAGCAGCCCCGAAGGACTAGTCGGGGGGACCCAGTACTTC
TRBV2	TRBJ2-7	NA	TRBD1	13	CASSKDRVGEQYF	TGTGCCAGCAGTAAGGACAGGGTGGGCGAGCAGTACTTC
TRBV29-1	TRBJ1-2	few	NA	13	CSVPPRGESGYTF	TGCAGCGTGCCCCCTAGGGGGGAAAGTGGCTACACCTTC
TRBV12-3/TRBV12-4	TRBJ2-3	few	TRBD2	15	CASSRAGTSGSTQYF	TGTGCCAGCAGTAGAGCCGGGACTAGCGGGAGTACGCAGTATTTT
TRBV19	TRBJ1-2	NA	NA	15	CASSIVGGINYGYTF	TGTGCCAGTAGTATAGTGGGCGGAATTAACTATGGCTACACCTTC
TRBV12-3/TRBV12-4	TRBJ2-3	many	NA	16	CASSLETGKTRDTQYF	TGTGCCAGCAGTTTAGAAACCGGGAAGACCAGAGATACGCAGTATTTT
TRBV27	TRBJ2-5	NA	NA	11	CATTGGEAQYF	TGTGCCACTACCGGTGGGGAGGCCCAGTACTTC
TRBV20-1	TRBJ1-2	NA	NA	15	CSARGAGREGLGYTF	TGCAGTGCTAGGGGGGCCGGCCGGGAAGGGCTTGGCTACACCTTC
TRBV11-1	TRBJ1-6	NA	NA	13	CASSFKGNSPLHF	TGTGCCAGCAGCTTCAAGGGTAATTCACCCCTCCACTTT
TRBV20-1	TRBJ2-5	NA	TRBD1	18	CSARGVGIDRGLGETQYF	TGCAGTGCTAGAGGGGTTGGGATAGACAGGGGGCTCGGGGAGACCCAGTACTTC
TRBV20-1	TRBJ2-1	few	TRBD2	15	CSASKREGSYNEQFF	TGCAGTGCTAGTAAGCGGGAGGGCTCGTACAATGAGCAGTTCTTC
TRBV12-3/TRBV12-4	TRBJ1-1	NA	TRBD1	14	CASRSTGGRTEAFF	TGTGCCAGCAGAAGTACAGGGGGTCGGACTGAAGCTTTCTTT
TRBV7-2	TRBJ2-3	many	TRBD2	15	CASSFSGWGADTQYF	TGTGCCAGCAGCTTTAGCGGGTGGGGCGCAGATACGCAGTATTTT
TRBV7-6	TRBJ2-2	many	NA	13	CASSPQDTGELFF	TGTGCCAGCAGTCCTCAGGACACCGGGGAGCTGTTTTTT
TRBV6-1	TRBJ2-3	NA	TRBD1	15	CASSDRGPRADTQYF	TGTGCCAGCAGTGATAGGGGGCCCAGGGCAGATACGCAGTATTTT
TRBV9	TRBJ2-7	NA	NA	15	CASSVEGRPLGEQYF	TGTGCCAGCAGCGTAGAGGGCAGACCCCTTGGCGAGCAGTACTTC
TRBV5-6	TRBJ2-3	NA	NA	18	CASSLLRSTRRLSDTQYF	TGTGCCAGCAGCTTGTTAAGGTCTACTAGAAGGTTATCAGATACGCAGTATTTT
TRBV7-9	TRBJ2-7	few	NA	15	CASSFHFGGSYEQYF	TGTGCCAGCAGCTTTCATTTTGGGGGATCCTACGAGCAGTACTTC
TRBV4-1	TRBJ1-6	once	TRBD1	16	CTSSLATGVLNSPLHF	TGCACCAGCAGCCTCGCAACAGGGGTTTTGAATTCACCCCTCCACTTT
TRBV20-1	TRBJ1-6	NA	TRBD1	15	CSALPGGQGNSPLHF	TGCAGTGCCCTCCCGGGGGGACAGGGGAATTCACCCCTCCACTTT
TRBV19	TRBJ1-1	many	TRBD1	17	CASSYSGQGAASTEAFF	TGTGCCAGTAGCTATTCAGGACAGGGGGCAGCAAGCACTGAAGCTTTCTTT
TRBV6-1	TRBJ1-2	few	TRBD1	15	CASSEVRGLNYGYTF	TGTGCCAGCAGTGAAGTCAGGGGGCTTAACTATGGCTACACCTTC
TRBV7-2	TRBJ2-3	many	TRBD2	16	CASSSRGLAVTDTQYF	TGTGCCAGCAGCTCCCGGGGTCTAGCGGTAACAGATACGCAGTATTTT
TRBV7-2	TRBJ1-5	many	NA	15	CASRLLGVSNQPQHF	TGTGCCAGCAGACTTCTGGGGGTAAGCAATCAGCCCCAGCATTTT
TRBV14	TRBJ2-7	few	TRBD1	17	CASSHPRTGSTSYEQYF	TGTGCCAGCAGCCATCCAAGGACAGGATCAACTTCCTACGAGCAGTACTTC
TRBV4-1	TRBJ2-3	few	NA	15	CASSQELRFSGPQYF	TGCGCCAGCAGCCAAGAGCTTAGGTTTTCGGGTCCGCAGTATTTT
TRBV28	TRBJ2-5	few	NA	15	CASSLGGTGKETQYF	TGTGCCAGCAGTTTGGGGGGGACAGGCAAAGAGACCCAGTACTTC
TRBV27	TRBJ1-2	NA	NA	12	CASRNRNYGYTF	TGTGCCAGCCGCAACAGGAACTATGGCTACACCTTC
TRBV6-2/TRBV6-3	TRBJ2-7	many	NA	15	CASTGPSPPSYEQYF	TGTGCCAGCACGGGGCCCTCCCCCCCATCCTACGAGCAGTACTTC
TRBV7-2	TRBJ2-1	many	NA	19	CASSLRWQAHTPLYNEQFF	TGTGCCAGCAGCTTAAGGTGGCAGGCCCACACCCCTCTTTACAATGAGCAGTTCTTC
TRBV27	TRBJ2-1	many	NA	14	CASSMSGKEDEQFF	TGTGCCAGCAGTATGTCAGGGAAAGAGGATGAGCAGTTCTTC
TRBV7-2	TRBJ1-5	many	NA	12	CASSLVGQPQHF	TGTGCCAGCAGCTTAGTAGGTCAGCCCCAGCATTTT
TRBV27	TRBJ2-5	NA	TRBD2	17	CASSRWTSGRRKETQYF	TGTGCCAGCAGTCGATGGACTAGCGGGAGGAGGAAAGAGACCCAGTACTTC
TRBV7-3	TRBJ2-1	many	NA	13	CASAGSSYNEQFF	TGTGCCAGCGCGGGCAGCTCCTACAATGAGCAGTTCTTC
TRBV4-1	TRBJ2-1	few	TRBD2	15	CASSHSGSFDYEQFF	TGCGCCAGCAGCCATAGCGGGAGCTTTGACTATGAGCAGTTCTTC
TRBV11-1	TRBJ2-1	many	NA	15	CASSLDGLGYNEQFF	TGTGCCAGCAGCTTAGACGGTTTGGGTTACAATGAGCAGTTCTTC
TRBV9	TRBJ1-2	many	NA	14	CASSVRNRNYGYTF	TGTGCCAGCAGCGTAAGAAACAGAAACTATGGCTACACCTTC
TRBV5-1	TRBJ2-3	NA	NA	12	CASGFSTDTQYF	TGCGCCAGCGGATTTAGCACAGATACGCAGTATTTT